The 24 T cell receptor beta chains given below trace back to one sample, sequenced in a study of a mutant IDH1 vaccine in newly diagnosed glioma. Data came from immunoSEQ multiplex PCR; TCRdb stores just in-frame clones and leaves some out. The table lists around 56,000 clones, 82% of them singletons, with 3% to 3.5% in the top ten. Noted time point: week 5, during vaccination. Every vaccine dose comprised 300 ug of mutant IDH1 20-mer peptide plus topical imiquimod. The antigens these receptors bind are not known. The sample was PBMCs, taken from a glioma patient whose treatment included an IDH1 peptide vaccine. The receptors were gathered from a woman under 30 with glioma. Some clones in this sample may be carry-over from other donors' samples.

This chain uses TRBV19 with TRBJ1-3; no definite D call. This CDR3 comprises 13 residues. Trimming left V 4 bases short and J 8 bases short, with 12 bases between. Germline loops: CDR1 LNHDA, CDR2 SQIVND (reference sequence). The DNA for the CDR3 is TGTGCCAGTAGTAACCTCCGATGGGACACCATATATTTT. Its protein product is CASSNLRWDTIYF.

V usage is TRBV29-1 and J usage is TRBJ2-2, with D uncertain. The CDR3 length is 11 residues. Germline values: CDR1 SQVTM, CDR2 ANQGSEA. V lost 3 bases and J 8 bases, leaving 7 bases between the germline ends. The CDR3 DNA reads TGCAGCGTTGAGGTTTTTGGGGAGCTGTTTTTT. It yields the protein CSVEVFGELFF.

The V and J genes are TRBV4-1 and TRBJ2-3, with 9 bases identical to TRBD2. The CDR3 loop spans 15 amino acids. V lost 5 bases to trimming and J lost 0 bases; unmatched junction nucleotides: 3. Germline CDR1 MGHRA, CDR2 YSYEKL. The CDR3 is CASSSTSGSTDTQYF. CDR3 coding DNA: TGCGCCAGCAGCTCCACTAGCGGGAGCACAGATACGCAGTATTTT.

The J gene is TRBJ2-7, the V gene TRBV5-6; no firm D call. This CDR3 has 13 residues. Germline V gene data show CDR1 as SGHDT and CDR2 as YYEEEE. The V gene lost 0 bases and the J gene lost 0 bases, with 4 bases spanning the gap. The CDR3 coding sequence is TGTGCCAGCAGCTTGGTCAGCTCCTACGAGCAGTACTTC. Its translation is CASSLVSSYEQYF.

This chain joins TRBV15 and TRBJ1-1, with no clear D. CDR3 length: 14 residues. Deletions cut 0 bases from V and 4 bases from J, with 9 bases between. Germline V CDR1 and CDR2: LNHNV, YYDKDF (reference sequence). The CDR3 DNA follows: TGTGCCACCAGCAGAGACGGCGGTGCCACTGAAGCTTTCTTT. Protein sequence: CATSRDGGATEAFF.

The V and J genes are TRBV2 and TRBJ2-1; the match to TRBD2 covers 8 bases. Germline V gene sequence: CDR1 SNHLY, CDR2 FYNNEI. The ends lost 0 bases at V and 0 bases at J; junction bases unmatched: 1. This CDR3 region has 16 residues. The CDR3 sequence: CASSEALAGSYNEQFF. The CDR3 nucleotides read TGTGCCAGCAGTGAAGCGCTAGCGGGCTCCTACAATGAGCAGTTCTTC.

This sequence joins TRBV6-1 and TRBJ1-5; D remains ambiguous. Trimming removed 3 bases from V and 2 bases from J, with 11 bases in between. Germline CDR1 MNHNS, CDR2 SASEGT. CDR3 size: 15 residues. The CDR3 loop reads CASSDWGSGNQPQHF. The CDR3 coding sequence is TGTGCCAGCAGTGATTGGGGTAGCGGCAATCAGCCCCAGCATTTT.

The chain is built from TRBV5-1 and TRBJ2-3; 7 nucleotides match TRBD1. Germline lookup yields CDR1 SGHRS and CDR2 YFSETQ. After removal of 4 bases from V and 4 bases from J, the junction contained 6 bases not matched to a gene. The CDR3 sequence is 14 residues long. The CDR3 region has the DNA TGCGCCAGCAGCCTACAGGGGTGGGCAGATACGCAGTATTTT. Translated: CASSLQGWADTQYF.

A few counts support this clone. V and J are TRBV9 and TRBJ2-6; a possible D gene is TRBD2 (6 bases). CDR1 and CDR2 (germline): SGDLS, YYNGEE. Trimming shortened V by 3 bases and J by 2 bases, and 6 bases separated the two germline ends. The CDR3 consists of 14 residues. Here the CDR3 DNA reads TGTGCCAGCAGCGGGGGGGCTGGGGCCAACGTCCTGACTTTC. Its protein product is CASSGGAGANVLTF.

The rearrangement links TRBV5-4 to TRBJ2-5; D unresolved. CDR3 size: 12 residues. Trimming pared 7 bases from V and 4 bases from J, leaving 11 bases between. Germline V gene lookup returns CDR1 SGHNT and CDR2 YYREEE (reference sequence). The CDR3 DNA reads as TGTGCCAGCCGCAAGGACGGAGAGACCCAGTACTTC. Residues: CASRKDGETQYF.

This sequence joins TRBV6-4 and TRBJ1-4, with D tentatively TRBD1 (5 bases). Germline V gene lookup returns CDR1 MRHNA and CDR2 SNTAGT. The ends were cut back, 7 bases at V and 0 bases at J, with 9 bases in the middle. The CDR3 contains 14 residues. The CDR3, as DNA: TGTGCCAGCAACCGGACATCAACTAATGAAAAACTGTTTTTT. It yields the protein CASNRTSTNEKLFF.

Only a few counts were recorded for this clone. One end of the junction does not line up with germline, which may come from a read error. The chain employs TRBV6-1 and TRBJ1-5; D is possibly TRBD1 (5 bases). The germline CDR1 and CDR2 sequences are MNHNS and SASEGT. The CDR3 has 13 amino acids. The CDR3 region is CASSEGRDQPQHF. The CDR3, as DNA: TGTGCCAGCAGTGAAGGCAGGGATCAGCCTCAGCATTTT.

V usage is TRBV19 and J usage is TRBJ1-1, with D possibly being TRBD1 (6 bases). Trimming cost V 4 bases and J 0 bases, with 12 bases left between them. Germline V CDR1 and CDR2: LNHDA, SQIVND (reference sequence). The CDR3 has 15 amino acids. Written as DNA, the CDR3 is TGTGCCAGTAGTAAATCCCAGGGGATGAACACTGAAGCTTTCTTT. Translation: CASSKSQGMNTEAFF.

The chain links TRBV10-3 to TRBJ2-7, with D maybe TRBD2 (5 bases). The length of the CDR3 is 12 residues. The germline V gene encodes CDR1 ENHRY and CDR2 SYGVKD. The V end lost 0 bases, the J end lost 5 bases, and 5 bases lay between the germline ends. CDR3 DNA: TGTGCCATCAGTGAGTCCGGGGACGAGCAGTACTTC. This sequence encodes CAISESGDEQYF.

The chain employs TRBV11-3 and TRBJ1-1, with 7 positions matching TRBD1. V lost 5 bases, J lost 1 base, and 7 bases stayed unmatched. The CDR3 consists of 15 residues. CDR1 and CDR2 from the germline V gene are SGHNT and YENEEA. CDR3 residues: CASSDWTGKNTEAFF. CDR3 coding DNA: TGTGCCAGCAGCGACTGGACAGGAAAGAACACTGAAGCTTTCTTT.

This chain uses TRBV11-2 with TRBJ1-5, with a weak D call TRBD1 (6 bases). Trimming stripped 4 bases from V and 3 bases from J, with 25 bases between. CDR3 length: 19 amino acids. CDR1 and CDR2 from the germline V gene are SGHAT and FQNNGV. Here the CDR3 reads CASSSYGGGWQGDNQPQHF. The CDR3 DNA sequence: TGTGCCAGCAGCTCTTATGGAGGGGGATGGCAGGGAGACAATCAGCCCCAGCATTTT.

The chain links TRBV5-6 to TRBJ2-7; perhaps TRBD1 as D (6 bases). Per the germline V gene, CDR1 is SGHDT and CDR2 is YYEEEE. The V end lost 4 bases, the J end lost 5 bases, and 19 bases lay between the germline ends. The CDR3 totals 15 residues. CDR3 loop: CASSPTGTHEDEQYF. DNA for the CDR3: TGTGCCAGCAGCCCTACCGGGACACATGAGGACGAGCAGTACTTC.

This sequence joins TRBV7-2 and TRBJ2-7; no reliable D call. CDR1 and CDR2 (germline): SGHTA, FQGNSA. The CDR3 consists of 14 residues. V was trimmed by 5 bases and J by 4 bases, leaving 15 bases between them. This CDR3 reads CASSPSARFYEQYF. The CDR3 DNA reads as TGTGCCAGCAGCCCCTCGGCGAGATTTTACGAGCAGTACTTC.

V usage is TRBV4-3 and J usage is TRBJ2-2; D perhaps matches TRBD1 (5 bases). Trimming stripped 1 base from V and 2 bases from J, with 8 bases between. Germline lookup yields CDR1 LGHNA and CDR2 YSLEER. This CDR3 is built from 15 residues. The CDR3 DNA reads as TGCGCCAGCAGCCAAGGGGGCCTCAACACCGGGGAGCTGTTTTTT. This codes for CASSQGGLNTGELFF.

The chain couples TRBV27 to TRBJ2-3, with 15 bases identical to TRBD2. CDR3 size: 18 residues. Trimming took 5 bases from V and 2 from J; bases not matched to a gene: 8. Germline CDR1 reads MNHEY; CDR2 reads SMNVEV (reference sequence). CDR3 protein: CASSPRTSGGVVTDTQYF. In DNA, the CDR3 is TGTGCCAGCAGTCCCAGGACTAGCGGGGGGGTTGTCACAGATACGCAGTATTTT.

The chain carries TRBV5-1 and TRBJ2-2, with D possibly matching TRBD2 (6 bases). V was shortened by 7 bases and J by 2 bases, with 24 bases between the two germline ends. Germline-derived CDR1 and CDR2 are SGHRS and YFSETQ. The CDR3 spans 18 residues. The CDR3 reads CASRSAGRTGANTGELFF. The CDR3, as DNA: TGCGCCAGCCGGAGCGCAGGGAGGACGGGAGCCAACACCGGGGAGCTGTTTTTT.

The chain carries TRBV19 and TRBJ2-1; TRBD2 agrees at 7 bases. The CDR3 is made up of 15 amino acids. Germline loops: CDR1 LNHDA, CDR2 SQIVND (reference sequence). V was pared by 1 base and J by 7 bases, with 7 bases of the junction left unmatched. CDR3 nucleotides: TGTGCCAGTAGTATAGGTGGGGAGGGGCGGAATGAGCAGTTCTTC. The encoded protein is CASSIGGEGRNEQFF.

The gene calls are TRBV4-1 and TRBJ1-2, with a tentative D call TRBD1 (6 bases). This CDR3 region has 15 residues. Trimming removed 0 bases at V and 2 bases at J, with 10 bases between. Per the germline V gene, CDR1 is MGHRA and CDR2 is YSYEKL. The CDR3 reads CASSQDEGGNYGYTF. In DNA form, the CDR3 reads TGCGCCAGCAGCCAAGATGAGGGGGGCAACTATGGCTACACCTTC.

The rearrangement joins TRBV5-1 to TRBJ2-1, with TRBD2 matching 9 bases. CDR1 and CDR2 from the germline V gene are SGHRS and YFSETQ. The CDR3 is 17 residues long. Losses at the gene ends were 6 bases for V and 7 bases for J; bases not matched to a gene: 17. The CDR3 DNA reads as TGCGCCAGCAAGGAAGGGGCCAGCGGGAGGCAGCAGAATGAGCAGTTCTTC. It codes for CASKEGASGRQQNEQFF.